A single T cell receptor (beta chain) is shown here with its context. These data originate in a study of blood T cell repertoires in COVID-19. Study context: Samples came from the United States, Italy and Spain, spanning acute and convalescent COVID-19. PBMCs, B-cell-depleted T cells, or T cells were the source of the cDNA or gDNA that made up the material.

After removal of 5 bases from V and 7 bases from J, the junction contained 7 bases not matched to a gene. The CDR3 has 13 amino acids. Germline V gene data show CDR1 as SGHVS and CDR2 as FQNEAQ. Original data processing: Counts of nucleated cells, estimated from reference gene primer amplification, were obtained. TCRdb's table, derived via immunoSEQ multiplex PCR, lists solely in-frame clones and lacks some. V and J calls plus clone size are reproduced from that table; the DNA served to infer D and trimming. The data hold approximately 90,000 clones, with about 89% observed a single time. Sequencing was performed on peripheral blood. The source of this sequence is a human donor with acute or convalescent COVID-19. The donor label of this sample is uncertain. The chain has TRBV7-8 and TRBJ1-2; TRBD1 matches 7 bases. CDR3 sequence: CASSLGTDFGYTF. The CDR3 DNA sequence: TGTGCCAGCAGCCTTGGGACAGACTTTGGCTACACCTTC.